Listed here are 5 T cell receptor beta chains from one sample, sequenced in a study of T-cell memory formation after mild COVID-19 (dated by TCRdb to the early 2020s). The library came from 5' RACE. The sequencing machine was an Illumina NovaSeq 6000. TCRdb reprocessing: public reads trimmed at Q25 with fastp, clones called with MiXCR, in-frame beta chains kept. Records with the same CDR3 protein are collapsed into one entry carrying the most frequent genes and DNA. The sample records roughly 560,000 distinct CDR3 sequences, roughly 22% of which are singletons. Together, the top ten hold under 15% of the sample. The sequencing sample was made of PBMCs or a T cell subset sorted from them (not recorded which). These receptors were taken from an adult woman who had mild COVID-19 (a few samples of this study predate the infection). The sample titles of this study are shuffled in the database, so cell type and time point are left out; the donor was told from shared clones.

The CDR3 reads CASSLGNGVATPYNEQFF. The CDR3 region has the DNA TGTGCCAGCAGCTTGGGTAATGGCGTAGCGACCCCCTACAATGAGCAGTTCTTC. The chain has TRBV5-6 and TRBJ2-1; D may be TRBD2 (5 bases). The CDR3 contains 18 residues. Trimming cost V 0 bases and J 2 bases, with 18 bases left between them. Germline values: CDR1 SGHDT, CDR2 YYEEEE.

The chain joins TRBV19 to TRBJ1-1; tentatively, D is TRBD1 (5 bases). CDR1 and CDR2 (germline): LNHDA, SQIVND (reference sequence). The CDR3 has 14 residues. V gave up 4 bases and J gave up 6 bases, with 15 bases separating them. The CDR3 loop reads CASSNQGVGAEAFF. Here the CDR3 DNA reads TGTGCCAGTAGTAATCAAGGGGTGGGAGCTGAAGCTTTCTTT.

The chain is built from TRBV7-3 and TRBJ2-1; TRBD1 is a possible D gene (7 bases). Trimming stripped 4 bases from V and 6 bases from J, with 13 bases between. Germline lookup yields CDR1 SGHTA and CDR2 FQGTGA. The CDR3 runs 14 residues. CDR3 in DNA: TGTGCCAGCAGCTCCAGGGGGACTTTCAATGAGCAGTTCTTC. Amino acids: CASSSRGTFNEQFF.

This clonotype was picked up many times. The chain links TRBV12-3 or TRBV12-4 to TRBJ2-3, with 9 positions matching TRBD1. Trimming took 5 bases from V and 8 from J; bases not matched to a gene: 5. This CDR3 contains 13 residues. The CDR3 loop reads CASSATGGLTQYF. The CDR3 nucleotides read TGTGCCAGCAGTGCAACAGGGGGCCTTACGCAGTATTTT.

In this sample, this clonotype turned up a few times. The chain links TRBV7-8 to TRBJ2-7, with 9 bases identical to TRBD2. The V segment lost 3 bases and the J segment 5 bases; nucleotides outside the gene matches: 8. The CDR3 is 15 residues long. Germline CDR1 and CDR2: SGHVS and FQNEAQ. The CDR3 DNA is TGTGCCAGCAGCTTTTGGCCGGGACTAGCAGACGAGCAGTACTTC. It encodes CASSFWPGLADEQYF.